What follows are 19 T cell receptor beta chains derived from one specimen sequenced in a study of spatial heterogeneity in lung cancer. TCRdb reanalysed the 5' RACE reads using MiXCR and keeps one entry per CDR3 protein. The sample carries about 94,000 distinct CDR3 sequences, around 19% recorded once. Regarding time point: blood at routine non-recurrence follow-up after resection. This material consisted of PBMCs, taken at follow-up. Receptors were obtained from a male donor with early-stage non-small cell lung cancer.

This clonotype has a count of ten or more. The gene calls are TRBV7-2 and TRBJ2-7, with 8 nucleotides matching TRBD1. The CDR3 spans 13 residues. Germline CDR1 and CDR2: SGHTA and FQGNSA. The V and J ends lost 3 bases and 12 bases, in that order; junction bases with no gene match: 10. CDR3 DNA sequence: TGTGCCAGCAGCTTCAAGGACAGGGTTGATCTGTACTTC. Residues: CASSFKDRVDLYF. Based on the CDR3 plus reference TRBV7-2 and TRBJ2-7, the full variable domain is GAGVSQSPSNKVTEKGKDVELRCDPISGHTALYWYRQSLGQGLEFLIYFQGNSAPDKSGLPSDRFSAERTGGSVSTLTIQRTQQEDSAVYLCASSFKDRVDLYFGPGTRLTVT.

This chain links TRBV11-2 with TRBJ1-3; D gene ambiguous. CDR1 and CDR2 from the germline V gene are SGHAT and FQNNGV. The CDR3 extends over 13 amino acids. Trimming shortened V by 5 bases and J by 4 bases, and 9 bases separated the two germline ends. In nucleotides, the CDR3 is TGTGCCAGCAGCCACGCTGGGGGAAACACCATATATTTT. The encoded protein is CASSHAGGNTIYF.

This clonotype was counted once. The chain employs TRBV6-6 and TRBJ2-7; the D gene is possibly TRBD2 (5 bases). The germline V gene has CDR1 MNHNY and CDR2 SVGAGI (reference sequence). There are 11 residues in the CDR3. V was clipped by 2 bases and J by 11 bases, with 10 bases between them. The CDR3 protein is CASSYGRGKYF. CDR3 DNA sequence: TGTGCCAGCAGTTACGGAAGAGGGAAGTACTTC.

This clonotype was counted many times. The chain combines TRBV28 with TRBJ2-6, with D possibly TRBD1 on 5 matching bases. Germline V lookup: CDR1 MDHEN, CDR2 SYDVKM. The CDR3 is 17 amino acids. The V gene lost 3 bases and the J gene lost 0 bases, with 12 bases spanning the gap. The CDR3 reads CASSLTSGNSGANVLTF. The CDR3 DNA reads TGTGCCAGCAGTTTGACCTCAGGGAACTCTGGGGCCAACGTCCTGACTTTC.

The V call is TRBV7-9, the J call TRBJ2-5; a weak D match, TRBD2 (5 bases). Trimming shortened V by 5 bases and J by 3 bases, and 10 bases separated the two germline ends. CDR1 SEHNR and CDR2 FQNEAQ come from the germline V gene (reference sequence). This CDR3 spans 13 amino acids. CDR3: CASSRTDKETQYF. The CDR3 nucleotides read TGTGCCAGCAGCCGGACTGACAAAGAGACCCAGTACTTC.

This clonotype was recorded a few times. This sequence joins TRBV4-2 and TRBJ1-6, with TRBD1 matching 7 bases. The CDR3 loop spans 16 amino acids. In germline, CDR1 is LGHNA, CDR2 YNFKEQ. With 4 bases clipped from V and 5 bases from J, the junction kept 8 bases outside the gene matches. CDR3 region: CASSRLDRTNNSPLHF. CDR3 DNA: TGTGCCAGCAGCCGCTTGGACAGGACTAATAATTCACCCCTCCACTTT.

This clonotype was picked up a small number of times. The V call is TRBV4-1, the J call TRBJ1-1; no reliable D call. The length of the CDR3 is 13 residues. Germline values: CDR1 MGHRA, CDR2 YSYEKL. V lost 0 bases, J lost 3 bases, and 5 bases lay in between. The CDR3: CASSQEGYTEAFF. The CDR3 DNA sequence: TGCGCCAGCAGCCAAGAGGGGTACACTGAAGCTTTCTTT.

The sample holds a few counts of this clonotype. This chain joins TRBV7-8 and TRBJ1-5; possibly TRBD1 for D (6 bases). Trimming cost V 5 bases and J 5 bases, with 16 bases left between them. Germline loops: CDR1 SGHVS, CDR2 FQNEAQ. The CDR3 runs 15 residues. CDR3 nucleotide sequence: TGTGCCAGCAGCCTCCAACAGGGTCCCCATCAGCCCCAGCATTTT. It encodes CASSLQQGPHQPQHF. The full variable domain, in which reference TRBV7-8 and TRBJ1-5 provide the parts outside the CDR3, is GAGVSQSPRYKVAKRGQDVALRCDPISGHVSLFWYQQALGQGPEFLTYFQNEAQLDKSGLPSDRFFAERPEGSVSTLKIQRTQQEDSAVYLCASSLQQGPHQPQHFGDGTRLSIL.

This clonotype appeared a few times. V is TRBV19 and J is TRBJ2-5, with 9 bases identical to TRBD2. Germline CDR1 and CDR2: LNHDA and SQIVND (reference sequence). The CDR3 consists of 14 residues. V dropped 7 bases and J dropped 7; count of bases not matched to a gene: 10. Written as DNA, the CDR3 is TGTGCCAGTAAGCCTAGCGGGGCTAGCGGGACCCAGTACTTC. This translates into CASKPSGASGTQYF.

The V call is TRBV30, the J call TRBJ2-7; either TRBD1 or TRBD2 may fit D (5 bases each). The CDR3 has 12 amino acids. Trimming took off 6 bases at V and 3 bases at J, with 12 bases between the two ends. The germline CDR1 and CDR2 sequences are GTSNPN and SVGIG (reference sequence). CDR3 amino acids: CACTGRSYEQYF. CDR3 bases: TGTGCCTGCACGGGACGGAGCTACGAGCAGTACTTC.

This clonotype was recorded a few times. The chain links TRBV11-2 to TRBJ2-5; a weak D match, TRBD2 (5 bases). The germline V gene encodes CDR1 SGHAT and CDR2 FQNNGV. The CDR3 runs to 14 residues. With 4 bases removed from V and 3 bases from J, the gap between germline ends came to 12 bases. CDR3 amino acids: CASSSPFGEETQYF. The DNA of the CDR3 is TGTGCCAGCAGCTCCCCCTTCGGGGAAGAGACCCAGTACTTC.

The chain carries TRBV24-1 and TRBJ2-5, with D perhaps TRBD1 (6 bases). V gave up 7 bases and J gave up 2 bases, with 13 bases separating them. CDR1 and CDR2 from the germline V gene are KGHDR and SFDVKD. The CDR3 runs to 14 residues. CDR3 in DNA: TGTGCCACCAGCACCCCCGGACAGCAAGAGACCCAGTACTTC. It is translated as CATSTPGQQETQYF.

This clonotype was recorded at least ten times. This rearrangement joins TRBV23-1 to TRBJ2-5; maybe TRBD1 (6 bases). TRBV23-1 is annotated as an ORF whose role is uncertain. V gave up 1 base and J gave up 3 bases, with 12 bases separating them. The CDR3 spans 15 residues. The CDR3 DNA sequence: TGCGCCAGCAGTCAATATCCGGACAGTAAAGAGACCCAGTACTTC. Protein: CASSQYPDSKETQYF.

The CDR3 DNA is TGTGCCAGCAGCCTCGCGGCAGATACGCAGTATTTT. Residues: CASSLAADTQYF. V gene TRBV7-2 combines with J gene TRBJ2-3; D not certain. V was pared by 5 bases and J by 4 bases, with 7 bases between. The CDR3 is 12 amino acids. The germline V gene encodes CDR1 SGHTA and CDR2 FQGNSA.

This clonotype was observed a few times. The chain recombines TRBV7-6 with TRBJ2-1, with D perhaps TRBD1 (5 bases). V lost 4 bases and J lost 1, with 14 bases in between. The CDR3 loop spans 16 amino acids. Germline V gene sequence: CDR1 SGHVS, CDR2 FNYEAQ. DNA for the CDR3: TGTGCCAGCAGCTCACTTTCTCGGACATCCTACAATGAGCAGTTCTTC. This translates into CASSSLSRTSYNEQFF.

The V call is TRBV2, the J call TRBJ1-1; D not resolved. The V gene lost 5 bases and the J gene lost 0 bases, with 10 bases spanning the gap. Germline loops: CDR1 SNHLY, CDR2 FYNNEI. The CDR3 extends over 14 amino acids. The CDR3 is CASSLQLLNTEAFF. The CDR3 DNA follows: TGTGCCAGCAGTTTACAGCTACTGAACACTGAAGCTTTCTTT.

This clonotype has only a few counts. V and J are TRBV9 and TRBJ2-1, with D unresolved. The V gene's germline CDR1 is SGDLS and CDR2 YYNGEE. V gave up 4 bases and J gave up 0 bases, with 14 bases separating them. The CDR3 covers 16 residues. This chain's CDR3 is CASSPSSRSSYNEQFF. DNA for the CDR3: TGTGCCAGCAGCCCCTCCTCACGGAGCTCCTACAATGAGCAGTTCTTC.

The rearrangement joins TRBV19 to TRBJ2-4; D uncertain. The CDR3 covers 15 residues. Germline-derived CDR1 and CDR2 are LNHDA and SQIVND (reference sequence). V lost 7 bases and J 0 bases, leaving 13 bases between the germline ends. The CDR3 loop reads CASMGQMLAKNIQYF. The CDR3 nucleotides are TGTGCCAGTATGGGCCAGATGCTAGCCAAAAACATTCAGTACTTC.

This clonotype occurred a few times. The CDR3 here is CSAEDRGGEKLFF. The CDR3 DNA sequence: TGCAGTGCTGAGGACAGGGGAGGTGAAAAACTGTTTTTT. This chain connects TRBV20-1 to TRBJ1-4; 9 nucleotides agree with TRBD1. J lost 7 bases, V lost 5 bases, and 5 bases had no gene match. Germline CDR1 DFQATT, CDR2 SNEGSKA (reference sequence). CDR3 length equals 13 residues.